The rows below give T cell receptor beta chains drawn from one sample of a study of siplizumab effects on memory and regulatory T cells. The data were produced by immunoSEQ multiplex PCR, yet TCRdb's version contains in-frame clones alone and is incomplete. The sample comprises about 100,000 clones, 91% of which are singletons, and approximately 0.15% rests with the top ten. The sample consisted of CD4+ T cells sorted from blood. The receptors were sampled from a human donor in good health. Both conserved end residues are part of each CDR3. A D gene is named only where the DNA matches it firmly. Size is omitted from some rows. Given values are once, few, many or a class for expanded clones.

abundance: .
d_gene: .
v_gene: TRBV5-1
j_gene: TRBJ1-1
CDR3aa: CASSLENGAIPTEAFF
CDR3nt: TGCGCCAGCAGCTTAGAGAACGGGGCTATACCGACTGAAGCTTTCTTT

abundance: .
d_gene: TRBD1
v_gene: TRBV5-1
j_gene: TRBJ1-6
CDR3aa: CASSLRGQDSNSPLHF
CDR3nt: TGCGCCAGCAGTCTACGGGGACAGGATAGTAATTCACCCCTCCACTTT

abundance: .
d_gene: .
v_gene: TRBV5-1
j_gene: TRBJ2-7
CDR3aa: CASSGDLTGNEQYF
CDR3nt: TGCGCCAGCAGCGGCGACCTCACAGGGAACGAGCAGTACTTC

abundance: .
d_gene: .
v_gene: TRBV27
j_gene: TRBJ2-7
CDR3aa: CASSLGHSYEQYF
CDR3nt: TGTGCCAGCAGTTTAGGACACTCCTACGAGCAGTACTTC

abundance: .
d_gene: .
v_gene: TRBV6-5
j_gene: TRBJ1-6
CDR3aa: CASTYGGRNSPLHF
CDR3nt: TGTGCCAGCACCTACGGGGGCAGAAATTCACCCCTCCACTTT

abundance: once
d_gene: .
v_gene: TRBV21-1
j_gene: TRBJ2-7
CDR3aa: CASSKDDWTNSYEQYF
CDR3nt: TGTGCCAGCAGCAAAGACGACTGGACAAATTCCTACGAGCAGTACTTC

abundance: .
d_gene: .
v_gene: TRBV4-1
j_gene: TRBJ1-3
CDR3aa: CASSQEATGSGNTIYF
CDR3nt: TGCGCCAGCAGCCAAGAAGCAACAGGCTCTGGAAACACCATATATTTT

abundance: .
d_gene: TRBD1
v_gene: TRBV6-6
j_gene: TRBJ2-7
CDR3aa: CASSQGVGTGSEQYF
CDR3nt: TGTGCCAGCAGCCAAGGGGTGGGGACAGGGAGCGAGCAGTACTTC

abundance: .
d_gene: .
v_gene: TRBV7-2
j_gene: TRBJ1-5
CDR3aa: CASSPPTDGNQPQHF
CDR3nt: TGTGCCAGCAGCCCACCTACAGATGGCAATCAGCCCCAGCATTTT

abundance: .
d_gene: TRBD1
v_gene: TRBV4-2
j_gene: TRBJ2-5
CDR3aa: CASSPLIGGQGQETQYF
CDR3nt: TGTGCCAGCAGCCCATTAATCGGGGGACAGGGACAAGAGACCCAGTACTTC

abundance: .
d_gene: .
v_gene: TRBV30
j_gene: TRBJ1-1
CDR3aa: CAWTPMNTEAFF
CDR3nt: TGTGCCTGGACACCTATGAACACTGAAGCTTTCTTT

abundance: .
d_gene: TRBD1
v_gene: TRBV6-6
j_gene: TRBJ1-2
CDR3aa: CASSYSTGGNGYTF
CDR3nt: TGTGCCAGCAGTTACTCGACAGGGGGCAATGGCTACACCTTC

abundance: .
d_gene: TRBD1
v_gene: TRBV28
j_gene: TRBJ1-3
CDR3aa: CAGRQGGAGNTIYF
CDR3nt: TGTGCCGGACGACAGGGGGGAGCTGGAAACACCATATATTTT

abundance: .
d_gene: .
v_gene: TRBV7-8
j_gene: TRBJ2-1
CDR3aa: CASSRTTTPEQFF
CDR3nt: TGTGCCAGCAGCCGAACGACCACTCCCGAGCAGTTCTTC

abundance: .
d_gene: .
v_gene: TRBV9
j_gene: TRBJ1-1
CDR3aa: CASSIERGEAFF
CDR3nt: TGTGCCAGCAGCATTGAAAGGGGTGAAGCTTTCTTT

abundance: .
d_gene: .
v_gene: TRBV2
j_gene: TRBJ2-5
CDR3aa: CASSDSSVQETQYF
CDR3nt: TGTGCCAGCAGTGACTCGTCTGTACAAGAGACCCAGTACTTC

abundance: .
d_gene: .
v_gene: TRBV19
j_gene: TRBJ1-2
CDR3aa: CASERGRGNGYTF
CDR3nt: TGTGCCAGTGAACGGGGCCGAGGTAATGGCTACACCTTC

abundance: .
d_gene: .
v_gene: TRBV5-1
j_gene: TRBJ2-7
CDR3aa: CASSLDRNEQYF
CDR3nt: TGCGCCAGCAGCTTGGATCGGAACGAGCAGTACTTC

abundance: .
d_gene: .
v_gene: TRBV7-6
j_gene: TRBJ2-7
CDR3aa: CASSLVIAGPYEQYF
CDR3nt: TGTGCCAGCAGCTTAGTGATTGCGGGGCCCTACGAGCAGTACTTC

abundance: .
d_gene: .
v_gene: TRBV29-1
j_gene: TRBJ2-7
CDR3aa: CSVTTGTSYEQYF
CDR3nt: TGCAGCGTTACAACCGGGACCTCCTACGAGCAGTACTTC

abundance: .
d_gene: .
v_gene: TRBV25-1
j_gene: TRBJ1-4
CDR3aa: CASSASGDEKLFF
CDR3nt: TGTGCCAGCAGTGCATCAGGGGATGAAAAACTGTTTTTT

abundance: .
d_gene: .
v_gene: TRBV30
j_gene: TRBJ1-5
CDR3aa: CAWAGSAFNQPQHF
CDR3nt: TGTGCCTGGGCAGGGTCGGCTTTCAATCAGCCCCAGCATTTT

abundance: .
d_gene: TRBD1
v_gene: TRBV27
j_gene: TRBJ2-7
CDR3aa: CASSIRDRVYEQYF
CDR3nt: TGTGCCAGCAGCATCCGGGACAGGGTCTACGAGCAGTACTTC

abundance: .
d_gene: TRBD1
v_gene: TRBV27
j_gene: TRBJ1-1
CDR3aa: CASSSDPPGQGRKNTEAFF
CDR3nt: TGTGCCAGCAGTTCCGACCCTCCGGGACAGGGTAGGAAGAACACTGAAGCTTTCTTT

abundance: .
d_gene: .
v_gene: TRBV13
j_gene: TRBJ2-3
CDR3aa: CASSLWGSDTQYF
CDR3nt: TGTGCCAGCAGCTTATGGGGGTCGGATACGCAGTATTTT

abundance: .
d_gene: TRBD1
v_gene: TRBV27
j_gene: TRBJ2-2
CDR3aa: CASRPDRGTLNTGELFF
CDR3nt: TGTGCCAGCAGGCCTGACAGGGGGACGTTGAACACCGGGGAGCTGTTTTTT

abundance: few
d_gene: .
v_gene: TRBV10-3
j_gene: TRBJ1-1
CDR3aa: CAIRGREGTEAFF
CDR3nt: TGTGCCATCAGGGGCCGGGAGGGGACTGAAGCTTTCTTT

abundance: .
d_gene: .
v_gene: TRBV5-1
j_gene: TRBJ1-2
CDR3aa: CASTKMTGDYGYTF
CDR3nt: TGCGCCAGCACCAAAATGACAGGAGACTATGGCTACACCTTC

abundance: .
d_gene: .
v_gene: TRBV10-3
j_gene: TRBJ1-6
CDR3aa: CATQQIMDSPLHF
CDR3nt: TGTGCCACCCAACAGATAATGGATTCACCCCTCCACTTT

abundance: .
d_gene: TRBD1
v_gene: TRBV7-6
j_gene: TRBJ1-6
CDR3aa: CASSFTGGGNSPLHF
CDR3nt: TGTGCCAGCAGCTTCACAGGGGGCGGCAATTCACCCCTCCACTTT

abundance: .
d_gene: .
v_gene: TRBV12-5
j_gene: TRBJ1-6
CDR3aa: CASGLGPGAPLHF
CDR3nt: TGTGCTAGTGGTTTGGGTCCCGGGGCGCCCCTCCACTTT

abundance: .
d_gene: .
v_gene: TRBV4-2
j_gene: TRBJ2-7
CDR3aa: CASSPVAGEQYF
CDR3nt: TGTGCCAGCAGCCCAGTCGCGGGCGAGCAGTACTTC

abundance: .
d_gene: .
v_gene: TRBV2
j_gene: TRBJ1-1
CDR3aa: CASSMGGFEAFF
CDR3nt: TGTGCCAGCAGTATGGGGGGATTCGAAGCTTTCTTT

abundance: .
d_gene: TRBD1
v_gene: TRBV25-1
j_gene: TRBJ2-2
CDR3aa: CASSAQPGQVRSGELFF
CDR3nt: TGTGCCAGCAGTGCACAGCCGGGACAGGTTCGCAGCGGGGAGCTGTTTTTT

abundance: .
d_gene: .
v_gene: TRBV30
j_gene: TRBJ2-2
CDR3aa: CAWSVPQGVGELFF
CDR3nt: TGTGCCTGGAGTGTACCCCAGGGAGTCGGGGAGCTGTTTTTT

abundance: .
d_gene: .
v_gene: TRBV11-2
j_gene: TRBJ2-7
CDR3aa: CASSLDIYEQYF
CDR3nt: TGTGCCAGCAGCTTGGACATCTACGAGCAGTACTTC

abundance: .
d_gene: TRBD1
v_gene: TRBV6-1
j_gene: TRBJ1-2
CDR3aa: CASSPRGQDGYTF
CDR3nt: TGTGCCAGCAGTCCCAGGGGGCAGGATGGCTACACCTTC

abundance: .
d_gene: .
v_gene: TRBV12-5
j_gene: TRBJ1-2
CDR3aa: CASGLTRSYGYTF
CDR3nt: TGTGCTAGTGGCCTAACACGTTCCTATGGCTACACCTTC

abundance: .
d_gene: .
v_gene: TRBV2
j_gene: TRBJ1-2
CDR3aa: CASKEEEGYGYTF
CDR3nt: TGTGCCAGCAAGGAGGAGGAGGGCTATGGCTACACCTTC

abundance: .
d_gene: .
v_gene: TRBV18
j_gene: TRBJ1-4
CDR3aa: CASSQGRNEKLFF
CDR3nt: TGTGCCAGCTCCCAGGGGAGGAATGAAAAACTGTTTTTT

abundance: .
d_gene: .
v_gene: TRBV27
j_gene: TRBJ2-3
CDR3aa: CASSLRGSPTDTQYF
CDR3nt: TGTGCCAGCAGTCTGCGCGGTTCTCCCACAGATACGCAGTATTTT

abundance: .
d_gene: TRBD1
v_gene: TRBV27
j_gene: TRBJ1-4
CDR3aa: CASRGYRGRDGEKLFF
CDR3nt: TGTGCCAGCAGGGGATACAGGGGGAGGGATGGGGAAAAACTGTTTTTT

abundance: .
d_gene: .
v_gene: TRBV6-6
j_gene: TRBJ2-2
CDR3aa: CASTLSAGELFF
CDR3nt: TGTGCCAGCACCTTAAGCGCCGGGGAGCTGTTTTTT

abundance: .
d_gene: .
v_gene: TRBV28
j_gene: TRBJ1-5
CDR3aa: CASRAPGNQPQHF
CDR3nt: TGTGCCAGCCGCGCCCCAGGTAATCAGCCCCAGCATTTT

abundance: .
d_gene: .
v_gene: TRBV11-2
j_gene: TRBJ1-2
CDR3aa: CASSSAVGKDGGYTF
CDR3nt: TGTGCCAGCAGCTCGGCGGTGGGGAAGGATGGTGGCTACACCTTC

abundance: .
d_gene: TRBD1
v_gene: TRBV5-4
j_gene: TRBJ1-1
CDR3aa: CASGQGARGNTEAFF
CDR3nt: TGCGCCAGCGGGCAGGGGGCGAGAGGGAACACTGAAGCTTTCTTT

abundance: .
d_gene: .
v_gene: TRBV18
j_gene: TRBJ1-5
CDR3aa: CASSGDTGLQPQHF
CDR3nt: TGTGCCAGCTCAGGAGACACAGGGCTTCAGCCCCAGCATTTT

abundance: .
d_gene: .
v_gene: TRBV30
j_gene: TRBJ2-7
CDR3aa: CAWRTEYEQYF
CDR3nt: TGTGCCTGGAGAACTGAATACGAGCAGTACTTC

abundance: .
d_gene: TRBD2
v_gene: TRBV9
j_gene: TRBJ2-3
CDR3aa: CASSVRASGGDTQYF
CDR3nt: TGTGCCAGCAGCGTTCGGGCTAGCGGGGGAGATACGCAGTATTTT

abundance: .
d_gene: .
v_gene: TRBV30
j_gene: TRBJ1-2
CDR3aa: CAFEGQGGEGYTF
CDR3nt: TGTGCCTTTGAAGGGCAGGGCGGAGAAGGCTACACCTTC

abundance: .
d_gene: .
v_gene: TRBV6-4
j_gene: TRBJ2-1
CDR3aa: CASSVEQTPYNEQFF
CDR3nt: TGTGCCAGCAGTGTTGAACAAACTCCCTACAATGAGCAGTTCTTC

abundance: .
d_gene: .
v_gene: TRBV18
j_gene: TRBJ1-4
CDR3aa: CASSPTTATNEKLFF
CDR3nt: TGTGCCAGCTCACCTACTACGGCAACTAATGAAAAACTGTTTTTT

abundance: .
d_gene: TRBD2
v_gene: TRBV6-5
j_gene: TRBJ2-5
CDR3aa: CASTGLGRETQYF
CDR3nt: TGTGCCAGCACTGGACTAGGAAGGGAGACCCAGTACTTC

abundance: .
d_gene: TRBD2
v_gene: TRBV6-1
j_gene: TRBJ2-1
CDR3aa: CASSEQAGGALYNEQFF
CDR3nt: TGTGCCAGCAGTGAACAAGCGGGGGGGGCCCTTTACAATGAGCAGTTCTTC

abundance: .
d_gene: .
v_gene: TRBV28
j_gene: TRBJ2-7
CDR3aa: CASRIGRTTSSYEQYF
CDR3nt: TGTGCCAGCAGAATCGGTAGGACAACTAGCTCCTACGAGCAGTACTTC

abundance: .
d_gene: TRBD2
v_gene: TRBV6-1
j_gene: TRBJ2-7
CDR3aa: CASSERVAGGSPYEQYF
CDR3nt: TGTGCCAGCAGTGAGAGAGTAGCGGGGGGGTCCCCCTACGAGCAGTACTTC

abundance: .
d_gene: .
v_gene: TRBV5-1
j_gene: TRBJ2-2
CDR3aa: CASSLQQMGELFF
CDR3nt: TGCGCCAGCAGCCTCCAGCAGATGGGGGAGCTGTTTTTT